This passage covers 23 T cell receptor beta chains from one sample sequenced in a study of blood T cell repertoires in COVID-19. Only in-frame clones appear in the TCRdb table, and some are missing; sequencing was by immunoSEQ multiplex PCR. The sample contains 240,000 or so clones, about 83% of which appear only once. Sequenced sample: peripheral blood. All receptors come from a man older than 75 with acute or convalescent COVID-19.

The V gene is TRBV6-5, the J gene TRBJ1-1; D gene uncertain. The CDR3 contains 13 residues. Germline CDR1 reads MNHEY; CDR2 reads SVGAGI. V lost 6 bases, J lost 0 bases, and 8 bases lay in between. CDR3 sequence reads: CASRLKLNTEAFF. In DNA form, the CDR3 reads TGTGCCAGCAGGCTCAAGCTGAACACTGAAGCTTTCTTT.

The J gene is TRBJ2-1, the V gene TRBV7-8; possible D gene TRBD1, 5 bases. V shed 1 base and J shed 9 bases, with 13 bases lying between them. Germline values: CDR1 SGHVS, CDR2 FQNEAQ. CDR3 length: 14 amino acids. As DNA, the CDR3 is TGTGCCAGCAGCTTAGGGTTAGGGGTGGGTGAGCAGTTCTTC. Amino acid sequence: CASSLGLGVGEQFF.

This chain links TRBV10-1 with TRBJ2-1; tentative D call: TRBD2 (6 bases). This CDR3 has 16 residues. Germline V gene data show CDR1 as WNHNN and CDR2 as SYGVQD (reference sequence). V lost 3 bases, J lost 1 base, and 13 bases lay in between. CDR3 sequence (DNA): TGCGCCAGCAGTGACCTCGGTAGCGGATCCTACAATGAGCAGTTCTTC. Its translation: CASSDLGSGSYNEQFF.

The rearrangement links TRBV29-1 to TRBJ2-3; no definite D call. CDR3 length: 12 amino acids. Trimming removed 3 bases at V and 0 bases at J, with 4 bases between. Germline V gene sequence: CDR1 SQVTM, CDR2 ANQGSEA. CDR3 bases: TGCAGCGTTGAGCGTAGCACAGATACGCAGTATTTT. Residues: CSVERSTDTQYF.

The chain employs TRBV11-2 and TRBJ2-3, with 14 bases that match TRBD2. Trimming removed 3 bases from V and 3 bases from J; junction bases left unmatched: 2. The germline gives CDR1 SGHAT, CDR2 FQNNGV. This CDR3 comprises 16 residues. The CDR3 spells CASSLRLAGGTDTQYF. The CDR3 nucleotides are TGTGCCAGCAGCTTGAGACTAGCGGGAGGGACAGATACGCAGTATTTT.

The rearrangement uses TRBV18 and TRBJ1-3, with a possible D match to TRBD1 (6 bases). The germline V gene has CDR1 KGHSH and CDR2 LQKENI. CDR3 length: 17 amino acids. Trimming pared 0 bases from V and 2 bases from J, leaving 14 bases between. CDR3 sequence: CASSPPPGPGAGNTIYF. In nucleotides, the CDR3 is TGTGCCAGCTCACCACCACCGGGGCCAGGGGCTGGAAACACCATATATTTT.

V and J are TRBV7-9 and TRBJ2-5; 9 bases align to TRBD1. This CDR3 has 14 amino acids. Germline trimming cut 0 bases from V and 4 bases from J; bases unmatched to any gene: 0. Germline lookup yields CDR1 SEHNR and CDR2 FQNEAQ (reference sequence). CDR3 loop: CASSLATGGETQYF. Written as DNA, the CDR3 is TGTGCCAGCAGCTTAGCGACAGGGGGAGAGACCCAGTACTTC. Drawing the rest from reference TRBV7-9 and TRBJ2-5, the complete variable domain is DTGVSQNPRHKITKRGQNVTFRCDPISEHNRLYWYRQTLGQGPEFLTYFQNEAQLEKSRLLSDRFSAERPKGSFSTLEIQRTEQGDSAMYLCASSLATGGETQYFGPGTRLLVL.

The count of this clone is one. The chain recombines TRBV19 with TRBJ2-3, with 12 bases matching TRBD2. CDR1 and CDR2 from the germline V gene are LNHDA and SQIVND (reference sequence). V gave up 2 bases and J gave up 8 bases; unmatched junction bases: 5. The length of the CDR3 is 15 residues. The CDR3 here is CASSILAGGFGTQYF. CDR3 in DNA: TGTGCCAGTAGTATACTAGCGGGGGGGTTTGGTACGCAGTATTTT.

V gene TRBV7-8 combines with J gene TRBJ2-7; 15 bases match TRBD2. V lost 5 bases to trimming and J lost 3 bases; unmatched junction nucleotides: 5. Germline V gene data show CDR1 as SGHVS and CDR2 as FQNEAQ. The CDR3 spans 16 residues. The CDR3 loop is CASSGGLAGGDYEQYF. The CDR3 nucleotides read TGTGCCAGCAGCGGAGGACTAGCGGGAGGGGACTACGAGCAGTACTTC.

V is TRBV6-5 and J is TRBJ1-5; 7 bases fit TRBD1. The CDR3 totals 15 residues. The V segment lost 7 bases and the J segment 5 bases; nucleotides outside the gene matches: 11. Germline-derived CDR1 and CDR2 are MNHEY and SVGAGI. CDR3 in DNA: TGTGCCAGCACCAAAGACTGGGACAGATATCAGCCCCAGCATTTT. This sequence encodes CASTKDWDRYQPQHF.

In DNA form, the CDR3 reads TGTGCCAGCAGCCAAGGACAGGGGGCGATTGAGCAGTACTTC. It translates to CASSQGQGAIEQYF. The chain has TRBV2 and TRBJ2-7; TRBD1 matches 11 bases. The CDR3 consists of 14 residues. V dropped 6 bases and J dropped 7; count of bases not matched to a gene: 8. Germline V CDR1 and CDR2: SNHLY, FYNNEI.

This chain uses TRBV14 with TRBJ2-7; 8 bases fit TRBD2. The V gene's germline CDR1 is SGHDN and CDR2 FVKESK. V gave up 4 bases and J gave up 9 bases; unmatched junction bases: 8. The CDR3 is made up of 13 amino acids. The CDR3 nucleotides are TGTGCCAGCAGCCCGACCGGACTAGCCCGGCAGTACTTC. This gives the protein CASSPTGLARQYF.

The chain carries TRBV18 and TRBJ1-5, with D possibly matching TRBD1 (5 bases). The V gene's germline CDR1 is KGHSH and CDR2 LQKENI. CDR3 length equals 15 residues. V was clipped by 1 base and J by 6 bases, with 13 bases between them. CDR3 amino acids: CASSPRAGTTQPQHF. The CDR3 nucleotides are TGTGCCAGCTCACCACGGGCGGGGACCACTCAGCCCCAGCATTTT.

This clone was counted only a few times. This chain joins TRBV16 and TRBJ2-2; D is uncertain. Trimming took 3 bases from V and 5 from J, leaving 7 bases between them. Per germline, CDR1 KGHSY and CDR2 FQNENV. The CDR3 extends over 13 amino acids. As DNA, the CDR3 is TGTGCCAGCAGCCAGCTATCTACCGGGGAGCTGTTTTTT. It translates to CASSQLSTGELFF.

CDR3 amino acids: CASNPPGLANYGYTF. CDR3 sequence (DNA): TGTGCCAGCAACCCACCAGGGCTCGCTAACTATGGCTACACCTTC. The rearrangement links TRBV19 to TRBJ1-2; D is perhaps TRBD1 (5 bases). V dropped 9 bases and J dropped 0 bases, with 17 bases sitting between them. The germline V gene encodes CDR1 LNHDA and CDR2 SQIVND (reference sequence). This CDR3 is 15 amino acids long.

The gene calls are TRBV4-3 and TRBJ1-5; TRBD1 matches 7 bases. Losses at the gene ends were 4 bases for V and 0 bases for J; bases not matched to a gene: 3. The CDR3 spans 15 residues. Germline V CDR1 and CDR2: LGHNA, YSLEER. In DNA, the CDR3 is TGCGCCAGCAGCCGCACAGGGGATAGCAATCAGCCCCAGCATTTT. Protein sequence: CASSRTGDSNQPQHF.

CDR3 sequence: CATSATNEKLFF. In DNA form, the CDR3 reads TGTGCCACCAGTGCAACTAATGAAAAACTGTTTTTT. This rearrangement joins TRBV18 to TRBJ1-4, with D unresolved. Trimming took off 10 bases at V and 0 bases at J, with 6 bases between the two ends. Germline values: CDR1 KGHSH, CDR2 LQKENI. CDR3 length equals 12 residues.

The rearrangement joins TRBV11-2 to TRBJ2-1, with TRBD2 matching 7 bases. Germline V CDR1 and CDR2: SGHAT, FQNNGV. This CDR3 is built from 13 residues. Losses at the gene ends were 1 base for V and 7 bases for J; bases not matched to a gene: 1. The CDR3 nucleotides are TGTGCCAGCAGCTTAGGGGGGGGGAATGAGCAGTTCTTC. This gives the protein CASSLGGGNEQFF. The full variable domain, completed using reference TRBV11-2 and TRBJ2-1, is EAGVAQSPRYKIIEKRQSVAFWCNPISGHATLYWYQQILGQGPKLLIQFQNNGVVDDSQLPKDRFSAERLKGVDSTLKIQPAKLEDSAVYLCASSLGGGNEQFFGPGTRLTVL.

The V and J genes are TRBV6-5 and TRBJ1-4, with no clear D. Germline loops: CDR1 MNHEY, CDR2 SVGAGI. V gave up 4 bases and J gave up 10 bases, with 10 bases separating them. The CDR3 is 12 residues long. This CDR3 is CASSSAEGKLFF. The CDR3 region has the DNA TGTGCCAGCAGTTCCGCTGAGGGAAAACTGTTTTTT.

The rearrangement links TRBV5-8 to TRBJ1-6; D is unresolved. The CDR3 is 14 amino acids. Looked up from germline, CDR1 is SGHTS and CDR2 is YDEGEE. V dropped 3 bases and J dropped 10 bases, with 14 bases sitting between them. As DNA, the CDR3 is TGTGCCAGCAGCTGGGGAGGAATAATATCACCCCTCCACTTT. Residues: CASSWGGIISPLHF. Full variable domain (rest looked up from reference TRBV5-8 and TRBJ1-6): EAGVTQSPTHLIKTRGQQATLRCSPISGHTSVYWYQQALGLGLQFLLWYDEGEERNRGNFPPRFSGRQFPNYSSELNVNALELEDSALYLCASSWGGIISPLHFGNGTRLTVT.

V usage is TRBV5-1 and J usage is TRBJ2-3; 9 bases agree with TRBD2. CDR1 is SGHRS and CDR2 is YFSETQ in the germline V gene. CDR3 size: 18 residues. V shed 0 bases, J shed 0 bases, and the junction held 8 bases outside the gene matches. The CDR3: CASSLEGGRASSTDTQYF. The CDR3 DNA is TGCGCCAGCAGCTTGGAAGGCGGGAGGGCCTCAAGCACAGATACGCAGTATTTT.

The V and J genes are TRBV20-1 and TRBJ1-5, with a weak D call TRBD1 (5 bases). Germline V CDR1 and CDR2: DFQATT, SNEGSKA (reference sequence). The CDR3 extends over 15 amino acids. Deletions cut 3 bases from V and 6 bases from J, with 18 bases between. CDR3 in amino acids: CSASRAQLGGQPQHF. In nucleotides, the CDR3 is TGCAGTGCTAGTCGGGCTCAACTGGGGGGTCAGCCCCAGCATTTT.

The chain is built from TRBV2 and TRBJ1-5; D is perhaps TRBD1 (5 bases). Germline CDR1 reads SNHLY; CDR2 reads FYNNEI. This CDR3 region has 15 residues. Trimming took 0 bases from V and 5 from J, leaving 11 bases between them. The CDR3 nucleotides read TGTGCCAGCAGTGAAGCGTGGGGGGGAGATCAGCCCCAGCATTTT. Amino acids: CASSEAWGGDQPQHF. The full variable domain, completed using reference TRBV2 and TRBJ1-5, is EPEVTQTPSHQVTQMGQEVILRCVPISNHLYFYWYRQILGQKVEFLVSFYNNEISEKSEIFDDQFSVERPDGSNFTLKIRSTKLEDSAMYFCASSEAWGGDQPQHFGDGTRLSIL.